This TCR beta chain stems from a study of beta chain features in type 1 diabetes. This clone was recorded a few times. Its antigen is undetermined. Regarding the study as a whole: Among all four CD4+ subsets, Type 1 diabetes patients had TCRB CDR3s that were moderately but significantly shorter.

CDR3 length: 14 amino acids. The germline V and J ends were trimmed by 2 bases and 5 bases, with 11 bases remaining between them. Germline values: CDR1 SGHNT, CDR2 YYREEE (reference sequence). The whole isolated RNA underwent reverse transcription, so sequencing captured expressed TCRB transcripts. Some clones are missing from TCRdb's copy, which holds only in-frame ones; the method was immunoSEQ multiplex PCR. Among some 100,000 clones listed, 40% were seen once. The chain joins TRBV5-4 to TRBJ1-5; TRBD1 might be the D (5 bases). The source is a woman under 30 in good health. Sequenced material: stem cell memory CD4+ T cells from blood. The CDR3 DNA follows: TGTGCCAGCAGCTTTAAAGGGGCCCATCAGCCCCAGCATTTT. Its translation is CASSFKGAHQPQHF.